The TCR beta chain under discussion was sequenced for a study of molecular identifiers for immune sequencing clone quantification (dated by TCRdb to about 2018). Study-level background: For a replicate experiment, RNA from roughly 20,000 or 100,000 naive CD8 T cells was divided into five aliquots, and four of the five aliquots were sequenced. The study was a methods study using CD8 T cells to benchmark molecular-identifier clustering-based TCR repertoire sequencing (MIDCIRS) and TCR RNA copy counting.

From the cysteine through the phenylalanine, the CDR3 covers 19 amino acids. Only the CDR3 DNA stays, 57 bases, in frame from base 1. Reading the germline V gene gives CDR1 SGHTA and CDR2 FQGNSA. The germline V end is reduced by 3 bases and the J end by 4 bases; junction bases left unmatched: 14. Receptor libraries were prepared by PCR. TCRdb shows the sequencer as Illumina HiSeq 4000. Bulk TCR libraries were made following a previously described method, with the TCR primers given in Table S5. The Qiagen AllPrep DNA/RNA kit was used to purify total RNA. Reads from multiple sequencing runs of the same library were pooled before analysis. The original methods were these. Reads were retained only if their TCR constant sequence matched exactly, and those retained reads were trimmed to 150 nt and grouped according to their 12-nt molecular barcodes. Reads in each barcode group were sub-clustered using a 15% Levenshtein threshold, and a quality-weighted consensus sequence was built for each RNA molecule. Non-functional sequences were removed, as were lower-count sequences one edit away from another. On the basis of fitting two negative binomial distributions, barcode sub-clusters with fewer than 20% of the maximum read count were discarded. Starting from the raw public reads, TCRdb applied fastp trimming at Q25, assembled clones with MiXCR and retained in-frame beta chains. CDR3 protein duplicates are merged, each entry listing the most common genes and DNA. In this record, the V and J calls reflect TCRdb's handling and not the investigators' own analysis. Recorded for this sample are 45,000 to 65,000 distinct CDR3 sequences; about 25% of them occurred a single time. 1.5% to 2% of the sample belongs to the ten largest clones.

Libraries of naive CD8 T cells were generated from roughly 21,000 to 960,000 sorted cells, with 10%, 30% or 50% of the purified RNA used. Naive CD8 T cells, defined as CD8+CD4-CCR7+CD45RA+, were FACS-sorted into RLT Plus buffer on a BD FACSAria II. Detection sensitivity was tested by spiking Jurkat RNA equal to some 11 TCR copies' worth into samples containing about 20,000-1,100,000 naive CD8 T cells. CD8 T cells were enriched with RosetteSep CD8+ T Cell Enrichment Cocktail and Ficoll-Paque, followed by ACK red cell lysis. This clonotype has a count of ten or more. Its antigen specificity is not known. There are no base qualities to consult, and no much larger clone falls within one base. The full study reports these points: Identical TCR molecules sharing a barcode could cause highly expanded clone sizes to be underestimated. When barcode sub-clustering was left out, chimeric consensus sequences inflated TCR diversity, with chimeras reaching as high as 47%. Spiked-in Jurkat TCR RNA equivalent to a single cell was reported to be detectable even among approximately 1.1 million naive CD8 T cells. Around 2.8 recovered TCR RNA copies per cell were obtained by modeling, versus about 9 by digital PCR, implying a capture efficiency of approximately 30%. In CMV-specific effector cells, clones with more than 20 RNA copies contained over 99% of molecules, whereas in naive cells such clones contained under 1% of molecules. The naive libraries included spiked-in Jurkat TCR RNA (approximately 11 copies' worth), and this RNA is not part of the donor repertoire.

The chain was built from TRBV7-2 and TRBJ2-3, and 12 bases in between align with TRBD2. The origin of this receptor is a human donor in good health. Some libraries in this study had Jurkat cell RNA spiked in. Sample: naive CD8+ T cells from blood, with Jurkat cell RNA spiked in. In the paper's terms, the cell subset or site label means: FACS-sorted CD8+CD4-CCR7+CD45RA+ naive T cells. The CDR3 is CASSFPLAGGAASPDTQYF. The DNA reads as follows: TGTGCCAGCAGCTTTCCCCTAGCGGGGGGGGCGGCATCCCCAGATACGCAGTATTTT. Reference TRBV7-2 and TRBJ2-3 genes cover what lies past the CDR3, so the full variable domain is GAGVSQSPSNKVTEKGKDVELRCDPISGHTALYWYRQSLGQGLEFLIYFQGNSAPDKSGLPSDRFSAERTGGSVSTLTIQRTQQEDSAVYLCASSFPLAGGAASPDTQYFGPGTRLTVL.